The 11 T cell receptor beta chains below all came from one sample that was sequenced in a study of blood T cell repertoires in COVID-19. Sequencing was performed with immunoSEQ multiplex PCR; in TCRdb, only in-frame clones are kept and a portion is missing. The data contain around 250,000 clones, roughly 83% of them singletons. The sample consisted of peripheral blood. The receptors originated from a man in his sixties who had recovered from COVID-19.

The chain carries TRBV28 and TRBJ2-7; 9 bases are a match to TRBD1. CDR1 and CDR2 from the germline V gene are MDHEN and SYDVKM. V shed 8 bases, J shed 9 bases, and the junction held 8 bases outside the gene matches. The length of the CDR3 is 12 residues. This chain's CDR3 is CASRDRATGQYF. CDR3 bases: TGTGCCAGCCGGGACAGGGCTACGGGGCAGTACTTC.

Concerning this clone: A much larger clone lies a single base off, so this may be a read error. This rearrangement joins TRBV28 to TRBJ2-7; D unresolved. The germline CDR1 and CDR2 sequences are MDHEN and SYDVKM. CDR3 length: 11 amino acids. V lost 6 bases and J 3 bases, leaving 6 bases between the germline ends. The CDR3 coding sequence is TGTGCCAGCAGCCAAAACTACGAGCAGTACTTC. It translates to CASSQNYEQYF.

As concerns this clone: The germline gene is not matched at one end of the junction; a read error may be the cause. The chain links TRBV28 to TRBJ1-2; TRBD1 matches at 9 bases. CDR3 length: 13 amino acids. Germline V lookup: CDR1 MDHEN, CDR2 SYDVKM. CDR3: CASTLQGARGYTF. The DNA for the CDR3 is TGTGCCAGCACTTTACAGGGGGCGCGAGGCTACACCTTC.

V is TRBV3-1 (or the pseudogene TRBV3-2) and J is TRBJ2-5, with D possibly matching TRBD1 (7 bases). From germline, CDR1 is LGHDT and CDR2 YNNKEL (reference sequence). V lost 4 bases to trimming and J lost 5 bases, with 17 bases between them. This CDR3 comprises 15 residues. The CDR3 DNA is TGTGCCAGCAGCCCGGAACAGGGGAGGTGGGAGACCCAGTACTTC. It is translated as CASSPEQGRWETQYF.

This clone was seen a few times. J is TRBJ2-4 and V is TRBV7-2, with 9 positions matching TRBD2. From germline, CDR1 is SGHTA and CDR2 FQGNSA. The CDR3 loop spans 16 amino acids. Unmatched junction bases numbered 10, after V lost 2 bases and J lost 8 bases. The CDR3 loop reads CASSLRAGGPSDIQYF. CDR3 bases: TGTGCCAGCAGCTTAAGGGCGGGGGGGCCGTCAGACATTCAGTACTTC.

The rearrangement joins TRBV10-3 to TRBJ2-5, with no clear D. V dropped 0 bases and J dropped 5 bases, with 10 bases sitting between them. Germline V gene lookup returns CDR1 ENHRY and CDR2 SYGVKD. The CDR3 totals 14 residues. This chain's CDR3 is CAISESFESETQYF. The CDR3, as DNA: TGTGCCATCAGTGAGTCATTTGAGAGCGAGACCCAGTACTTC.

The V call is TRBV6-2 or TRBV6-3, the J call TRBJ2-3; D possibly corresponds to TRBD1 (6 bases). This CDR3 contains 16 residues. The V end lost 0 bases, the J end lost 5 bases, and 15 bases lay between the germline ends. Germline values: CDR1 MNHEY, CDR2 SVGEGT. CDR3 region: CASSYSIGQSGDTQYF. As DNA, the CDR3 is TGTGCCAGCAGTTACTCCATTGGACAGTCCGGAGATACGCAGTATTTT.

The CDR3 DNA sequence: TGCGCCAGCAGTGCGCTTCGGAGCTCCTACAATGAGCAGTTCTTC. It codes for CASSALRSSYNEQFF. This chain links TRBV10-2 with TRBJ2-1, with D unclear. With 4 bases removed from V and 0 bases from J, the gap between germline ends came to 10 bases. The CDR3 spans 15 residues. Germline CDR1 is WSHSY and CDR2 is SAAADI.

The rearrangement joins TRBV20-1 to TRBJ2-5; no clear D gene. The length of the CDR3 is 11 residues. Germline CDR1 reads DFQATT; CDR2 reads SNEGSKA (reference sequence). Trimming took 0 bases from V and 5 from J, leaving 4 bases between them. CDR3 protein: CSARDEETQYF. CDR3 nucleotides: TGCAGTGCTAGAGACGAGGAGACCCAGTACTTC.

This sequence joins TRBV6-5 and TRBJ2-7; the D gene is possibly TRBD1 (6 bases). Trimming took off 5 bases at V and 2 bases at J, with 13 bases between the two ends. Germline CDR1 reads MNHEY; CDR2 reads SVGAGI. This CDR3 has 14 residues. DNA for the CDR3: TGTGCCAGCAGTCCAGACAGGCTAACCTACGAGCAGTACTTC. Translated, it gives CASSPDRLTYEQYF.

The chain uses TRBV11-2 and TRBJ2-1; tentatively, D is TRBD2 (6 bases). Germline V gene lookup returns CDR1 SGHAT and CDR2 FQNNGV. This CDR3 region has 14 residues. Trimming removed 5 bases from V and 8 bases from J, with 16 bases in between. CDR3 bases: TGTGCCAGCAGCAAAGTGGGGGGTGGGTATGAGCAGTTCTTC. Amino acids: CASSKVGGGYEQFF.